Shown below are 13 T cell receptor beta chains from a single sample sequenced in a study of T cell changes during pregnancy in multiple sclerosis. The assay was immunoSEQ multiplex PCR, and TCRdb's table has in-frame clones only and misses some. The table lists over 35,000 clones, roughly 87% of them singletons. Here the sequenced sample was CD4+ T cells from peripheral blood mononuclear cells, taken after pregnancy. These receptors were obtained from a female donor with multiple sclerosis, enrolled in a pregnancy study.

This sequence joins TRBV7-8 and TRBJ2-3; 9 bases line up with TRBD2. Trimming removed 5 bases from V and 9 bases from J; junction bases left unmatched: 18. The CDR3 covers 17 residues. Germline CDR1 SGHVS, CDR2 FQNEAQ. This chain's CDR3 is CASSHQGLAGGLETQYF. CDR3 DNA: TGTGCCAGCAGCCACCAGGGACTGGCGGGGGGGCTGGAGACGCAGTATTTT.

This chain connects TRBV2 to TRBJ2-7; no firm D call. Germline CDR1 and CDR2: SNHLY and FYNNEI. This CDR3 is 14 amino acids long. Trimming pared 4 bases from V and 1 base from J, leaving 11 bases between. The CDR3 spells CASSVGRSSYEQYF. DNA for the CDR3: TGTGCCAGCAGTGTCGGCAGGTCTTCCTACGAGCAGTACTTC. Together with reference TRBV2 and TRBJ2-7, the CDR3 gives the full variable domain: EPEVTQTPSHQVTQMGQEVILRCVPISNHLYFYWYRQILGQKVEFLVSFYNNEISEKSEIFDDQFSVERPDGSNFTLKIRSTKLEDSAMYFCASSVGRSSYEQYFGPGTRLTVT.

J is TRBJ1-2 and V is TRBV7-2; D might be TRBD1 (5 bases). This CDR3 comprises 14 residues. V lost 2 bases and J 1 base, leaving 8 bases between the germline ends. Per germline, CDR1 SGHTA and CDR2 FQGNSA. Written as DNA, the CDR3 is TGTGCCAGCAGCTTAAGGGGCAGTAACTATGGCTACACCTTC. Translation: CASSLRGSNYGYTF.

The chain employs TRBV4-2 and TRBJ2-1, with D hard to call. The CDR3 totals 14 residues. Trimming removed 0 bases at V and 4 bases at J, with 7 bases between. Germline values: CDR1 LGHNA, CDR2 YNFKEQ. The CDR3 loop reads CASSQDSAYNEQFF. For the CDR3, the DNA is TGTGCCAGCAGCCAAGATTCAGCGTACAATGAGCAGTTCTTC.

This sequence joins TRBV7-2 and TRBJ1-4, with 7 bases aligning to TRBD1. The junction had 2 bases not matched to a gene; V was cut back by 3 bases and J by 1 base. Germline-derived CDR1 and CDR2 are SGHTA and FQGNSA. CDR3 size: 15 residues. The CDR3 bases are TGTGCCAGCAGCTTTACAGGGGAAACTAATGAAAAACTGTTTTTT. Protein sequence: CASSFTGETNEKLFF.

This clone was seen a few times. The chain is built from TRBV5-4 and TRBJ1-2, with TRBD1 identical over 7 bases. The CDR3 length is 14 residues. Per germline, CDR1 SGHNT and CDR2 YYREEE (reference sequence). After removal of 10 bases from V and 6 bases from J, the junction contained 15 bases not matched to a gene. The CDR3 spells CAGGDRDILDGYTF. As DNA, the CDR3 is TGTGCCGGAGGAGACAGGGATATTTTGGATGGCTACACCTTC. Full variable domain (outside the CDR3, taken from reference TRBV5-4 and TRBJ1-2): ETGVTQSPTHLIKTRGQQVTLRCSSQSGHNTVSWYQQALGQGPQFIFQYYREEENGRGNFPPRFSGLQFPNYSSELNVNALELDDSALYLCAGGDRDILDGYTFGSGTRLTVV.

The J gene is TRBJ2-1, the V gene TRBV7-3; possibly TRBD1 for D (5 bases). The CDR3 runs 15 residues. The germline gives CDR1 SGHTA, CDR2 FQGTGA. Trimming left V 4 bases short and J 8 bases short, with 18 bases between. The CDR3 coding sequence is TGTGCCAGCAGCTCCGGACACCCAGGGTACGATGAGCAGTTCTTC. It encodes CASSSGHPGYDEQFF.

The genes are TRBV5-1 and TRBJ1-1; D call uncertain. Per the germline V gene, CDR1 is SGHRS and CDR2 is YFSETQ. V was shortened by 5 bases and J by 3 bases, with 11 bases between the two germline ends. This CDR3 is 13 amino acids long. This CDR3 is CASRGRTDTEAFF. The CDR3 region has the DNA TGCGCCAGCAGGGGGAGAACGGACACTGAAGCTTTCTTT.

The V gene is TRBV19, the J gene TRBJ2-1; 8 positions agree with TRBD2. Germline trimming cut 6 bases from V and 5 bases from J; bases unmatched to any gene: 9. CDR1 and CDR2 (germline): LNHDA, SQIVND (reference sequence). The CDR3 covers 15 residues. The CDR3 nucleotides are TGTGCCAGTAGAGACGGGGGGGCAGGGAACAATGAGCAGTTCTTC. It encodes CASRDGGAGNNEQFF.

The V gene is TRBV6-5, the J gene TRBJ2-7, with 8 bases aligning to TRBD2. The CDR3 length is 15 residues. Unmatched junction bases numbered 8, after V lost 7 bases and J lost 0 bases. The germline V gene encodes CDR1 MNHEY and CDR2 SVGAGI. CDR3 DNA sequence: TGTGCCAGCAAAATGACGGGGGGGTACTCCTACGAGCAGTACTTC. Translation: CASKMTGGYSYEQYF.

V gene TRBV28 combines with J gene TRBJ2-7; 9 positions agree with TRBD1. Germline CDR1 MDHEN, CDR2 SYDVKM. The ends lost 6 bases at V and 0 bases at J; junction bases unmatched: 6. This CDR3 is built from 15 residues. The CDR3 loop is CASSRTGGDSYEQYF. The CDR3 DNA reads as TGTGCCAGCAGCCGAACAGGGGGCGACTCCTACGAGCAGTACTTC. The whole variable domain, filled in from reference TRBV28 and TRBJ2-7, reads DVKVTQSSRYLVKRTGEKVFLECVQDMDHENMFWYRQDPGLGLRLIYFSYDVKMKEKGDIPEGYSVSREKKERFSLILESASTNQTSMYLCASSRTGGDSYEQYFGPGTRLTVT.

This sequence joins TRBV7-2 and TRBJ2-7, with 10 nucleotides matching TRBD1. The V gene's germline CDR1 is SGHTA and CDR2 FQGNSA. V lost 5 bases, J lost 3 bases, and 7 bases stayed unmatched. CDR3 size: 15 residues. CDR3 sequence: CASSPRTGGLYEQYF. CDR3 nucleotide sequence: TGTGCCAGCAGCCCTCGGACAGGGGGACTCTACGAGCAGTACTTC.

CDR3 amino acids: CASTNSEGSGELFF. DNA for the CDR3: TGTGCCAGCACCAATAGCGAGGGTAGCGGGGAGCTGTTTTTT. V usage is TRBV6-6 and J usage is TRBJ2-2, with D maybe TRBD2 (5 bases). V was shortened by 7 bases and J by 7 bases, with 16 bases between the two germline ends. This CDR3 region has 14 residues. Looked up from germline, CDR1 is MNHNY and CDR2 is SVGAGI (reference sequence).